The clone carrying this TCR beta chain was observed a few times. Its matching antigen is unknown. CDR3 length: 15 residues. The germline V gene encodes CDR1 SGHTA and CDR2 FQGTGA. V lost 1 base to trimming and J lost 5 bases; unmatched junction nucleotides: 2. The assay was immunoSEQ multiplex PCR, and TCRdb's table has in-frame clones only and misses some. The sample has tens of thousands of clones, approximately 88% seen once. This entry comes from a study of T cell responses to AZD1222 COVID-19 vaccine. Whole-study results and caveats: Repertoires were collected only later (after the peak T cell response had occurred). Along spike, vaccine-associated CD4 TCRs were found throughout, with dominance at 160-218 and 743-854.

This chain uses TRBV7-3 with TRBJ2-3; TRBD2 aligns across 11 bases. The TCR comes from an adult who received the AZD1222 COVID-19 vaccine. The starting material was peripheral blood, obtained 28 days after the second AZD1222 dose. The DNA of the CDR3 is TGTGCCAGCAGCTTAAACGGACTAGCGGGAGATACGCAGTATTTT. Translated: CASSLNGLAGDTQYF.